The entry below gives a single TCR beta chain sequence along with its context. TCR beta libraries were made by quantitative 5'-RACE with molecular barcodes. TCRdb reanalysed the 5' RACE reads using MiXCR and keeps one entry per CDR3 protein. Among some 140,000 distinct CDR3 sequences listed, roughly 8.3% were seen once. This sample is part of a study of CD8 T cells in ankylosing spondylitis. Germline V lookup: CDR1 SNHLY, CDR2 FYNNEI. V lost 4 bases and J lost 3, with 10 bases in between. This CDR3 has 13 residues. The sequencing input was synovial fluid, either unsorted or a sorted T cell fraction (not recorded which). V gene TRBV2 combines with J gene TRBJ2-7; D not certain. This sequence originates from a male donor with ankylosing spondylitis. DNA for the CDR3: TGTGCCAGCAGTGTGATAGGTGGCTACGAGCAGTACTTC. Its translation: CASSVIGGYEQYF.